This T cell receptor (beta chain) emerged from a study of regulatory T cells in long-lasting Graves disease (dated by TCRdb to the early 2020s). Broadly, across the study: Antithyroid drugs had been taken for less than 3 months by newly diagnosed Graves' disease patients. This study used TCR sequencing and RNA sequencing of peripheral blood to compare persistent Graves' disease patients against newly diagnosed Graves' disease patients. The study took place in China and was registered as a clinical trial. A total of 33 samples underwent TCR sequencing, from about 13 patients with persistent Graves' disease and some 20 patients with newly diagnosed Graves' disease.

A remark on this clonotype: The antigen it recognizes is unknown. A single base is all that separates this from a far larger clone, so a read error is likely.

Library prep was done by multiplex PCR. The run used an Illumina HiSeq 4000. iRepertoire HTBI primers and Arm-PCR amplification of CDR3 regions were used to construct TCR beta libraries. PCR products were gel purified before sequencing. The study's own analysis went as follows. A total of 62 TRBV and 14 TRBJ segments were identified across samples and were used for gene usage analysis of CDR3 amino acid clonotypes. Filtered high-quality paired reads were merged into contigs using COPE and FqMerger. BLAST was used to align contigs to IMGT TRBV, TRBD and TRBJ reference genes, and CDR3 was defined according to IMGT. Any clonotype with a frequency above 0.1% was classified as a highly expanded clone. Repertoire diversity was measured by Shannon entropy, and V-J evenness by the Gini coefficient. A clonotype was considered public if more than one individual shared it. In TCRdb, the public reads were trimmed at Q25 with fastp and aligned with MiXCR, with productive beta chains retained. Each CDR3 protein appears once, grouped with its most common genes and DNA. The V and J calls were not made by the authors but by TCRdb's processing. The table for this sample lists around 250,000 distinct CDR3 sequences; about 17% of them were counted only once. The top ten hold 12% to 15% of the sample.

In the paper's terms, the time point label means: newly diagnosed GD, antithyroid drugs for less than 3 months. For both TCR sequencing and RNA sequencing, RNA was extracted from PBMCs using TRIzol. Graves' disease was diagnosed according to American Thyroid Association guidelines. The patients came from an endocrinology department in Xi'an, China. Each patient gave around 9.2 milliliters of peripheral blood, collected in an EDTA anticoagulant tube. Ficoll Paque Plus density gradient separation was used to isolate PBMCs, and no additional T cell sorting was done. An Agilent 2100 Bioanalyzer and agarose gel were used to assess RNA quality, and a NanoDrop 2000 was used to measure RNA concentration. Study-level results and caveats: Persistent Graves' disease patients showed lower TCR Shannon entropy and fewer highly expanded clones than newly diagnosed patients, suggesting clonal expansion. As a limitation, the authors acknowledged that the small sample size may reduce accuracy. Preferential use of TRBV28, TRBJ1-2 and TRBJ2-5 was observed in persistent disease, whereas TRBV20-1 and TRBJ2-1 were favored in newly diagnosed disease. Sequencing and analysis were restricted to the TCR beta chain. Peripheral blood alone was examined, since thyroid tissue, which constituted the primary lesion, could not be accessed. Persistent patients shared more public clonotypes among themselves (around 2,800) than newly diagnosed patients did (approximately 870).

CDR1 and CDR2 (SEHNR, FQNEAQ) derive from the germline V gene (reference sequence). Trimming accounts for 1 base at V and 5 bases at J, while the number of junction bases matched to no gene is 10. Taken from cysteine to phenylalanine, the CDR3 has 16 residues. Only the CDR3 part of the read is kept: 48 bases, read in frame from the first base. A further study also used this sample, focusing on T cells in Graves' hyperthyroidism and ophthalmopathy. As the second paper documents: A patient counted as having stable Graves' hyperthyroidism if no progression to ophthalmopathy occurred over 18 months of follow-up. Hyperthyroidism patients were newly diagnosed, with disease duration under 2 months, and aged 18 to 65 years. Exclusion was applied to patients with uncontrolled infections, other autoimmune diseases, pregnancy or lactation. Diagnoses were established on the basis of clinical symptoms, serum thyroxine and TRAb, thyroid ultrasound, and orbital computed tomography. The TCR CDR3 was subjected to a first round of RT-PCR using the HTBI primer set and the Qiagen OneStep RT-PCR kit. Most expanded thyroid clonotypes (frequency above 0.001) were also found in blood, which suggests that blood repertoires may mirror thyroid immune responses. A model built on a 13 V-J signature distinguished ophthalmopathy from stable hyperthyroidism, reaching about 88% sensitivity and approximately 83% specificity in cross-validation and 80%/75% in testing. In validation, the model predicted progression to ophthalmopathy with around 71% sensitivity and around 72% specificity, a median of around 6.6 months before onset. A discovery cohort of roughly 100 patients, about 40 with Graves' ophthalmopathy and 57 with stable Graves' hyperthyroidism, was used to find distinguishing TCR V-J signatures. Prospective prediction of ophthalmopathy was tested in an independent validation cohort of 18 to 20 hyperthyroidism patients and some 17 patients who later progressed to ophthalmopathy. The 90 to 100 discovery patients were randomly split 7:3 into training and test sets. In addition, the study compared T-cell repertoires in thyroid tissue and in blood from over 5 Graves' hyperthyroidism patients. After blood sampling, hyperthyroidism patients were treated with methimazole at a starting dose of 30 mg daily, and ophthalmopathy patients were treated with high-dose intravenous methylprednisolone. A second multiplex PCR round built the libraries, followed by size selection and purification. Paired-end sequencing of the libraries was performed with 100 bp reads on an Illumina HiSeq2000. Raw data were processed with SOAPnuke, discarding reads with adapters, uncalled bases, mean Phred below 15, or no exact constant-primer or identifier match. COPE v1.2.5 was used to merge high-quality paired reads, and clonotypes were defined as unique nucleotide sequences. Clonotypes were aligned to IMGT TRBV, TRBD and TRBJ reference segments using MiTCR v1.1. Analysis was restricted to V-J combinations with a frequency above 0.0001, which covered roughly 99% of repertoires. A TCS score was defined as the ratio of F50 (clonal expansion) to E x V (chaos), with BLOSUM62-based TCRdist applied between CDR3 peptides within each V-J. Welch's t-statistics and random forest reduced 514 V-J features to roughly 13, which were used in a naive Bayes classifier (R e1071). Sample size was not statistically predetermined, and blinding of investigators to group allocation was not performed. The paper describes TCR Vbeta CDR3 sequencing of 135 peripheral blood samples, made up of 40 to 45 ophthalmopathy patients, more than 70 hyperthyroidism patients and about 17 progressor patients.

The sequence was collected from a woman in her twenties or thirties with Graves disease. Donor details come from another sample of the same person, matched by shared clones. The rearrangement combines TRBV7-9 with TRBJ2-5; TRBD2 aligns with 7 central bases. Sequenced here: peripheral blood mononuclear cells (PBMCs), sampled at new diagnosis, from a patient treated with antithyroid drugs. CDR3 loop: CASSLEHGGGVETQYF. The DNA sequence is TGTGCCAGCAGCTTAGAGCATGGCGGGGGTGTCGAGACCCAGTACTTC.